This record covers a single T cell receptor (beta chain). This clonotype has a handful of counts. Its recognized antigen is unknown. No much larger clonotype is one base removed from it; base qualities were not supplied. Including the terminal cysteine and phenylalanine, the CDR3 comprises 14 residues. The sequence is cut down to CDR3 DNA, 42 bases in frame from base 1. The junction shows trimming of 4 bases on V and 1 base on J, plus 10 bases between the germline ends. The germline V gene provides CDR1 ENHRY and CDR2 SYGVKD. These data are taken from a study of post-analysis software for immune sequencing data (dated by TCRdb to the mid-2010s). Study-wide context: Relapsing-remitting, secondary progressive and progressive-relapsing multiple sclerosis were recorded as disease courses, and subtype annotation was lacking for some patients. A subset of samples was prepared in parallel using single-end sample barcoding, then pooled and co-amplified after Illumina adapter ligation. The patient repertoires were set against around ten previously published healthy control repertoires from donors whose ages ranged from 6 to 25 years.

The library relied on PCR. The instrument given in TCRdb is Illumina HiSeq 2500. Unique molecular identifiers were incorporated into TCR beta cDNA libraries to reduce PCR and sequencing biases. Roughly 0.5 million cDNA molecules were obtained per 1 to 10 million input T cells, so each molecule approximated one T cell. Patient libraries were prepared and sequenced with the same protocol used for the earlier healthy control dataset. Samples belonging to the same batch were prepared together, multiplexed and sequenced on a shared HiSeq lane. From the authors' description of their analysis: Raw barcoded reads were processed with MIGEC, and single-read molecular identifier groups were discarded before consensus assembly and CDR3 extraction. VDJtools was used for post-analysis of the clonotype tables, with diversity normalized by down-sampling every dataset to the smallest sample size. To correct batch-related cross-sample contamination, repertoire overlap clustering matched CDR3 amino acid sequences but not nucleotide sequences. TCRdb passed the public sequencing reads through fastp at Q25 and MiXCR, retaining productive beta sequences. Duplicate CDR3 protein sequences are folded into a single record with the most common DNA and genes. TCRdb's processing, not the authors' own work, is the source of the V and J calls. The sample profile shows over 700,000 distinct CDR3 sequences; 30% of them were found once. The top ten clonotypes cover about 0.5% of the sample.

To demonstrate the VDJtools post-analysis software, the study profiled TCR beta repertoires from the peripheral blood of under 15 young patients with multiple sclerosis. Multiple sclerosis patients were children and adolescents aged 6 to 15 years. What the study reported, not specific to this receptor: Compared with controls, multiple sclerosis patients had significantly lower normalized Chao1 diversity, a finding suggesting substantial peripheral T-cell clonal expansion. Significantly higher frequencies in patients than in controls were found for a few TRBV segments, including TRBV5-6, TRBV5-1 and TRBV20-1. Strong co-clustering of samples prepared in the same batch was shown by direct clustering with F measure, prompting a batch-effect correction. The multiple sclerosis patient group was slightly younger than the control group.

Material for sequencing was blood. This receptor was obtained from a girl aged 5 to 17 with multiple sclerosis. The V gene is TRBV10-3 and the J gene is TRBJ1-1; the D gene is not confidently resolved. The bases are TGTGCCATCAGTGTTTACCCGGAGAACACTGAAGCTTTCTTT. This gives the protein CAISVYPENTEAFF.